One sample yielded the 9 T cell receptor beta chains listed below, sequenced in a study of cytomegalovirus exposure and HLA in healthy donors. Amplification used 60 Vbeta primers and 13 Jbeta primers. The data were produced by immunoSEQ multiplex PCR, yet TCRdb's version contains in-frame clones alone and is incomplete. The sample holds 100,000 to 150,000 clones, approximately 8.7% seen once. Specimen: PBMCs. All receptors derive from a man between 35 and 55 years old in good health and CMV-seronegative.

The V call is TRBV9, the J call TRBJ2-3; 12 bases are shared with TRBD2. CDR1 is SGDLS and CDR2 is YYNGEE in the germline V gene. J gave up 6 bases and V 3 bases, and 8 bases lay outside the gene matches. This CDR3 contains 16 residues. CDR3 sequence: CASSGRTSGAGDTQYF. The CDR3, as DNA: TGTGCCAGCAGCGGACGGACTAGCGGGGCGGGGGATACGCAGTATTTT.

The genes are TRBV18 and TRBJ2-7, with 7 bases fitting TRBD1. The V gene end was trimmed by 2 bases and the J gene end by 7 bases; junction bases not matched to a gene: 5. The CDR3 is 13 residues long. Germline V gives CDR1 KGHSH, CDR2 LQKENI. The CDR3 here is CASSPDRDLEQYF. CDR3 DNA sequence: TGTGCCAGCTCACCAGACAGGGATTTAGAGCAGTACTTC.

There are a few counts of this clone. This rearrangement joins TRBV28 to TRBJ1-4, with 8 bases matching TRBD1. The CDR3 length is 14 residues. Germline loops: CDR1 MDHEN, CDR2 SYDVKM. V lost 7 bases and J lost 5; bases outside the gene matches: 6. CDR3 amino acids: CASTNTGGNEKLFF. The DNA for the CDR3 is TGTGCCAGCACCAATACAGGGGGGAATGAAAAACTGTTTTTT.

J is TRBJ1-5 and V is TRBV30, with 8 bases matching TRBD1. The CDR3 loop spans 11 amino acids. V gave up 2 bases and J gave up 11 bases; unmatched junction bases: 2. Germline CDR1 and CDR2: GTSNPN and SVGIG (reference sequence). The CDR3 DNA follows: TGTGCCTGGAGTATGGGACAGGCCCAGCATTTT. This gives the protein CAWSMGQAQHF.

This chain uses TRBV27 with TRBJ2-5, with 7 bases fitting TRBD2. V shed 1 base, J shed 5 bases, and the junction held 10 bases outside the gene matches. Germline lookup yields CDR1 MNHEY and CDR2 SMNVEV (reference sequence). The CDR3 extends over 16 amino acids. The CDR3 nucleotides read TGTGCCAGCAGTTTATGGGGAGGGGACCCTCCCGAGACCCAGTACTTC. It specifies CASSLWGGDPPETQYF.

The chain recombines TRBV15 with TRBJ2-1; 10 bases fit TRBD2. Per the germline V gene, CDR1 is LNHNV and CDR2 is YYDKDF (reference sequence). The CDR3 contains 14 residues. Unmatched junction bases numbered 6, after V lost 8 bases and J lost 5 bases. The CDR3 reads CATLIAGGDNEQFF. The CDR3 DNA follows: TGTGCCACCCTCATAGCGGGGGGTGACAATGAGCAGTTCTTC.

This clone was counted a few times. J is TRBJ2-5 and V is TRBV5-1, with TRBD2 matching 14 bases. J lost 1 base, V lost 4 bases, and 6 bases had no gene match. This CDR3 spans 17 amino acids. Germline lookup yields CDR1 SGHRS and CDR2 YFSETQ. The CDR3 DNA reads TGCGCCAGCAGCCCGGGGACTAGCGGGGGATTCCAAGAGACCCAGTACTTC. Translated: CASSPGTSGGFQETQYF. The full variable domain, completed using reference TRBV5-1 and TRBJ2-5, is KAGVTQTPRYLIKTRGQQVTLSCSPISGHRSVSWYQQTPGQGLQFLFEYFSETQRNKGNFPGRFSGRQFSNSRSEMNVSTLELGDSALYLCASSPGTSGGFQETQYFGPGTRLLVL.

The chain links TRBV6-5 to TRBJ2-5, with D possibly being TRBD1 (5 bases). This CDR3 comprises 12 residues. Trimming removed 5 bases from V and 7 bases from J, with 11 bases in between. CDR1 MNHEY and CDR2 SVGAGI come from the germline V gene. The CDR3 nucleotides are TGTGCCAGCAGTGGGGCTGTTGGGACCCAGTACTTC. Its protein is CASSGAVGTQYF.

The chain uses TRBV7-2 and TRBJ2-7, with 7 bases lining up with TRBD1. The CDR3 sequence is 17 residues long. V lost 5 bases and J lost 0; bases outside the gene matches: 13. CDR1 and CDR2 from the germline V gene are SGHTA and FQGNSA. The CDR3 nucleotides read TGTGCCAGCAGCGACCCCCTAGGACAGGTTACCTCCTACGAGCAGTACTTC. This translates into CASSDPLGQVTSYEQYF.